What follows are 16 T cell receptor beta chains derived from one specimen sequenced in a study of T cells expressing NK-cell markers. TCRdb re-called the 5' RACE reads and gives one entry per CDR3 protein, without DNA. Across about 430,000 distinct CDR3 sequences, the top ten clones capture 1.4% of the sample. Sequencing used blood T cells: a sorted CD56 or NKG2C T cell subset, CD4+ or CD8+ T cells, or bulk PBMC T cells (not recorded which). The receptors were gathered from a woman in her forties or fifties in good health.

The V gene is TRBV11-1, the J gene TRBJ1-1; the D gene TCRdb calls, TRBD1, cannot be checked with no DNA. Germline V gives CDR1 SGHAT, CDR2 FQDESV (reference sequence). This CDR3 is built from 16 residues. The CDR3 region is CASSLRPGQSNTEAFF. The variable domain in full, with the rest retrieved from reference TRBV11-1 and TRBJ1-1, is EAEVAQSPRYKITEKSQAVAFWCDPISGHATLYWYRQILGQGPELLVQFQDESVVDDSQLPKDRFSAERLKGVDSTLKIQPAELGDSAMYLCASSLRPGQSNTEAFFGQGTRLTVV.

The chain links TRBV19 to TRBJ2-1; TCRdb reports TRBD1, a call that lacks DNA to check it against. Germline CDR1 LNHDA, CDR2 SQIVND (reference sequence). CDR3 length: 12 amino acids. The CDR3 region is CASSIPGRGQFF.

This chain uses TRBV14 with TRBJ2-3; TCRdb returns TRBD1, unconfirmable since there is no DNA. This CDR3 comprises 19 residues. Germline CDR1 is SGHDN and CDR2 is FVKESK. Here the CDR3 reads CASSQDRAQGFFGTDTQYF. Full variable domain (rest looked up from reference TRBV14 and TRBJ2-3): EAGVTQFPSHSVIEKGQTVTLRCDPISGHDNLYWYRRVMGKEIKFLLHFVKESKQDESGMPNNRFLAERTGGTYSTLKVQPAELEDSGVYFCASSQDRAQGFFGTDTQYFGPGTRLTVL.

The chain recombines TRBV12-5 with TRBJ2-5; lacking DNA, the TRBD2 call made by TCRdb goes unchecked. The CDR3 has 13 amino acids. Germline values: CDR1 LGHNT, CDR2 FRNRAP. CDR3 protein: CASGGTSVGTQYF. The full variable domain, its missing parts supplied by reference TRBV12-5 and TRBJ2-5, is DARVTQTPRHKVTEMGQEVTMRCQPILGHNTVFWYRQTMMQGLELLAYFRNRAPLDDSGMPKDRFSAEMPDATLATLKIQPSEPRDSAVYFCASGGTSVGTQYFGPGTRLLVL.

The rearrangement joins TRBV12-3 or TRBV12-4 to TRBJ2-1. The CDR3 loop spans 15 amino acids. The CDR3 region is CASSLGVGPYNEQFF.

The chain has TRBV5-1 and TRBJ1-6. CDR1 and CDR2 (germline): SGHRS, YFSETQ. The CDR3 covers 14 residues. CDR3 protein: CASSLAAVGSPLHF.

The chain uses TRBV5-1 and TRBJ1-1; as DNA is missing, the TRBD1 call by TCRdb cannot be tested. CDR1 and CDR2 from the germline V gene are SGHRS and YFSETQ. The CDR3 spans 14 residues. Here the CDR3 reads CASSPEGGIDEAFF.

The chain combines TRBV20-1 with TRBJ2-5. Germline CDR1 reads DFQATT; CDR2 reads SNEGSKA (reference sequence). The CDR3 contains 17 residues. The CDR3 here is CSAREMSLQIGGETQYF.

The CDR3 protein is CASSQDFSSVDPRKNEQFF. V gene TRBV4-2 combines with J gene TRBJ2-1. There are 19 residues in the CDR3. CDR1 is LGHNA and CDR2 is YNFKEQ in the germline V gene.

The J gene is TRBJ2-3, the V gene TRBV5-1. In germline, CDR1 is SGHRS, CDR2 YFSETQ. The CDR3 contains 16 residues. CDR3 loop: CASSLGHGPNTDTQYF.

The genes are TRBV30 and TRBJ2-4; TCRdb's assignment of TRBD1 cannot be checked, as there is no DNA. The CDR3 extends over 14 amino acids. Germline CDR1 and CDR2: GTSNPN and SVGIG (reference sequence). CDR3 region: CAWSSVGVGGIQYF.

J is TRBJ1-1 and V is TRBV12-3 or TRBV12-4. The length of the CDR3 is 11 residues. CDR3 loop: CASRSRNEAFF.

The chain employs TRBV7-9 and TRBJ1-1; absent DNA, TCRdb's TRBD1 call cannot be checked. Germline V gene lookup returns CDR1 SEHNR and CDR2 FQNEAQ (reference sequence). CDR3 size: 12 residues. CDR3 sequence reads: CASSRQFTEAFF.

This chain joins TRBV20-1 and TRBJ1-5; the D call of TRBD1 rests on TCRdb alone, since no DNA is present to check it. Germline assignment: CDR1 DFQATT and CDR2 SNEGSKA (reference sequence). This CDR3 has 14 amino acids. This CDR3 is CSAKKTGMNQPQHF.

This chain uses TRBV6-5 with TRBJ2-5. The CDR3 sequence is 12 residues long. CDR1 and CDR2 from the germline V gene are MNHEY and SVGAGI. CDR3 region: CASGPKLETQYF.

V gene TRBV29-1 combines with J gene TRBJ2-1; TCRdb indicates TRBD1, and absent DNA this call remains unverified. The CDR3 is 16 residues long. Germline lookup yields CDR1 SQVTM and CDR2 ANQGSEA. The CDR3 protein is CSVQVPEPNSYNEQFF.